Here is one T cell receptor (beta chain) with its context. The antigen remains unidentified. The data were obtained in a study of type 1 and type 2 diabetes patients. As for the study in general: The cohort mixed type 1 diabetes, type 2 diabetes and nondiabetic donors. Study results and limitations: Both CD4+ and CD8+ type 2 diabetes repertoires showed significantly higher diversity than type 1.

The PCR template was genomic DNA. A primer set of 30 forward and 13 reverse primers amplified the CDR3. TCRdb re-called the multiplex PCR reads through MiXCR, storing one row per CDR3 protein. The table has under 300,000 distinct CDR3 sequences, approximately 50% seen once; the top ten hold about 13%. Deletions cut 3 bases from V and 0 bases from J, with 13 bases between. Germline V gene data show CDR1 as KGHDR and CDR2 as SFDVKD. CDR3 length: 16 amino acids. The source is a man younger than 35 with type 2 diabetes. The genes are TRBV24-1 and TRBJ1-1; D is unresolved. Specimen: peripheral blood mononuclear cells (PBMCs). The CDR3 region has the DNA TGTGCCACCAGTGATCCCGCCCGCGTCGTGAACACTGAAGCTTTCTTT. Its protein product is CATSDPARVVNTEAFF.